This T cell receptor (beta chain) is drawn from a study of T cells expressing NK-cell markers. Study background: Repertoire data for TCR beta were derived from sorted T cells (CD3+CD56+NKG2C+, CD3+CD56+NKG2C- and CD3+CD56-NKG2C+). Sequenced donors, eight in total, included seven who were HCMV-seropositive and one who was seronegative.

On this clonotype: As yet, its antigen is unknown.

General observations from the study: Where several donors were concerned, these clonotypes also led the CD3+CD56-NKG2C+ fraction.

UMIs accompanied the 5'RACE template switching by which TCR beta cDNA was made. With the 5' RACE reads reprocessed, TCRdb shows one record per CDR3 protein and no DNA. The sample includes 400,000 to 450,000 distinct CDR3 sequences. The sample comprised blood T cells: a sorted CD56 or NKG2C T cell subset, CD4+ or CD8+ T cells, or bulk PBMC T cells (not recorded which). This clonotype originated in a woman aged 18-69 years in good health.

The chain's CDR3 is CASSYPGGEQYF. V and J are TRBV6-6 and TRBJ2-7; no DNA is available, so the TRBD1 call from TCRdb remains unchecked. This CDR3 has 12 residues. Looked up from germline, CDR1 is MNHNY and CDR2 is SVGAGI (reference sequence).